What follows are 25 T cell receptor beta chains derived from one specimen sequenced in a study of OX40 agonist ivuxolimab in advanced cancers. Data came from immunoSEQ multiplex PCR; TCRdb stores just in-frame clones and leaves some out. The table has 36,000 or so clones, 80% to 90% seen once. The source material was CD4+ or CD8+ T cells sorted from blood, sampled in a trial of the OX40 agonist ivuxolimab. The receptors derive from an adult with an advanced solid tumor such as melanoma, head and neck, liver or kidney cancer.

The chain is built from TRBV9 and TRBJ1-5; D call uncertain. Looked up from germline, CDR1 is SGDLS and CDR2 is YYNGEE. There are 13 residues in the CDR3. V lost 4 bases and J 2 bases, leaving 7 bases between the germline ends. The CDR3 nucleotides are TGTGCCAGCAGCCCAGGAGGCAATCAGCCCCAGCATTTT. Translated: CASSPGGNQPQHF.

The CDR3 is CASSYSGSYNSPLHF. CDR3 coding DNA: TGTGCCAGCAGTTACTCAGGCTCCTATAATTCACCCCTCCACTTT. V is TRBV6-6 and J is TRBJ1-6; D unresolved. V lost 0 bases to trimming and J lost 0 bases, with 3 bases between them. Germline loops: CDR1 MNHNY, CDR2 SVGAGI (reference sequence). CDR3 length equals 15 residues.

The chain links TRBV7-2 to TRBJ1-2; TRBD1 matches 8 bases. Germline V lookup: CDR1 SGHTA, CDR2 FQGNSA. There are 13 residues in the CDR3. The ends lost 5 bases at V and 4 bases at J; junction bases unmatched: 3. DNA of the CDR3: TGTGCCAGCAGCCCCGACAGGGGCTATGGCTACACCTTC. It is translated as CASSPDRGYGYTF. The variable domain in full, with the rest retrieved from reference TRBV7-2 and TRBJ1-2, is GAGVSQSPSNKVTEKGKDVELRCDPISGHTALYWYRQSLGQGLEFLIYFQGNSAPDKSGLPSDRFSAERTGGSVSTLTIQRTQQEDSAVYLCASSPDRGYGYTFGSGTRLTVV.

This clone was picked up one time. This chain connects TRBV5-5 to TRBJ2-5, with D tentatively TRBD1 (6 bases). The germline V gene encodes CDR1 SGHKS and CDR2 YYEKEE (reference sequence). V lost 2 bases and J 0 bases, leaving 14 bases between the germline ends. The CDR3 is made up of 16 amino acids. The CDR3 sequence: CASSLRRDTYQETQYF. The CDR3 DNA reads as TGTGCCAGCAGCTTACGCCGGGACACGTACCAAGAGACCCAGTACTTC.

The chain is built from TRBV7-3 and TRBJ2-7, with D unresolved. CDR3 length: 13 amino acids. CDR1 and CDR2 from the germline V gene are SGHTA and FQGTGA. The V end lost 3 bases, the J end lost 2 bases, and 8 bases lay between the germline ends. CDR3 nucleotide sequence: TGTGCCAGCAGCTTTAACCCGACCTACGAGCAGTACTTC. This translates into CASSFNPTYEQYF.

There are a few counts of this clone. The chain carries TRBV7-2 and TRBJ2-2, with TRBD2 identical over 12 bases. V was clipped by 6 bases and J by 2 bases; unmatched bases: 13. Germline CDR1 SGHTA, CDR2 FQGNSA. The CDR3 contains 19 residues. CDR3 sequence reads: CASRGTSGSGATNTGELFF. The CDR3, as DNA: TGTGCCAGCAGGGGGACTAGCGGGTCTGGGGCCACTAACACCGGGGAGCTGTTTTTT. Full variable domain (rest looked up from reference TRBV7-2 and TRBJ2-2): GAGVSQSPSNKVTEKGKDVELRCDPISGHTALYWYRQSLGQGLEFLIYFQGNSAPDKSGLPSDRFSAERTGGSVSTLTIQRTQQEDSAVYLCASRGTSGSGATNTGELFFGEGSRLTVL.

The chain employs TRBV2 and TRBJ1-5; D might be TRBD1 (6 bases). The V gene lost 6 bases and the J gene lost 5 bases, with 14 bases spanning the gap. CDR1 SNHLY and CDR2 FYNNEI come from the germline V gene. This CDR3 is built from 14 residues. The CDR3 here is CASSRGRGDQPQHF. Written as DNA, the CDR3 is TGTGCCAGCAGCCGGGGGCGCGGGGATCAGCCCCAGCATTTT.

The chain has TRBV29-1 and TRBJ1-1; D call uncertain. Germline CDR1 SQVTM, CDR2 ANQGSEA. The V gene lost 7 bases and the J gene lost 1 base, with 10 bases spanning the gap. The CDR3 runs to 12 residues. The CDR3 region has the DNA TGCAGCGCTGGAGGCGGGAACACTGAAGCTTTCTTT. Translating it yields CSAGGGNTEAFF.

CDR3 amino acids: CASSLATGLGLAEQFF. The CDR3 region has the DNA TGTGCCAGCAGTTTAGCAACCGGGTTGGGACTAGCGGAGCAGTTCTTC. The chain carries TRBV28 and TRBJ2-1; 10 bases are a match to TRBD2. Germline CDR1 is MDHEN and CDR2 is SYDVKM. J lost 10 bases, V lost 2 bases, and 11 bases had no gene match. The CDR3 spans 16 residues. The full variable domain, in which reference TRBV28 and TRBJ2-1 provide the parts outside the CDR3, is DVKVTQSSRYLVKRTGEKVFLECVQDMDHENMFWYRQDPGLGLRLIYFSYDVKMKEKGDIPEGYSVSREKKERFSLILESASTNQTSMYLCASSLATGLGLAEQFFGPGTRLTVL.

V and J are TRBV18 and TRBJ2-1; 11 bases are a match to TRBD1. The V gene's germline CDR1 is KGHSH and CDR2 LQKENI. Unmatched junction bases numbered 4, after V lost 3 bases and J lost 9 bases. The CDR3 length is 14 residues. In DNA form, the CDR3 reads TGTGCCAGCTCACCCGGGACAGGGGGTAGTGAGCAGTTCTTC. Protein sequence: CASSPGTGGSEQFF.

There are a few counts of this clone. The chain links TRBV28 to TRBJ1-5, with D unresolved. V shed 6 bases and J shed 6 bases, with 15 bases lying between them. Germline V CDR1 and CDR2: MDHEN, SYDVKM. The CDR3 consists of 14 residues. The CDR3 reads CASREGSAGQPQHF. As DNA, the CDR3 is TGTGCCAGCAGGGAGGGATCGGCCGGTCAGCCCCAGCATTTT.

The chain joins TRBV7-9 to TRBJ1-5; D not certain. The CDR3 consists of 13 residues. Germline-derived CDR1 and CDR2 are SEHNR and FQNEAQ (reference sequence). Trimming removed 5 bases from V and 7 bases from J, with 12 bases in between. The CDR3 DNA follows: TGTGCCAGCAGCGACGGGGTGGGGCAGCCCCAGCATTTT. This encodes CASSDGVGQPQHF.

J is TRBJ1-1 and V is TRBV15; the D gene is possibly TRBD1 (6 bases). With 1 base removed from V and 5 bases from J, the gap between germline ends came to 14 bases. CDR3 size: 15 residues. Germline CDR1 and CDR2: LNHNV and YYDKDF (reference sequence). CDR3 nucleotides: TGTGCCACCAGCAGAGGGTCCAGGGGTAGGACTGAAGCTTTCTTT. Translating gives CATSRGSRGRTEAFF.

The chain employs TRBV7-3 and TRBJ2-2; 8 bases line up with TRBD1. The CDR3 length is 16 residues. CDR1 is SGHTA, CDR2 FQGTGA, per germline. The V gene end was trimmed by 5 bases and the J gene end by 1 base; junction bases not matched to a gene: 6. The CDR3 loop is CASSPVGQGNTGELFF. The CDR3 coding sequence is TGTGCCAGCAGCCCCGTTGGACAGGGGAACACCGGGGAGCTGTTTTTT.

The V and J genes are TRBV19 and TRBJ1-5; possible D gene TRBD1, 5 bases. Between the trimmed V and J ends, which lost 2 bases and 2 bases, there was a span of 13 bases. The CDR3 consists of 16 residues. In germline, CDR1 is LNHDA, CDR2 SQIVND (reference sequence). For the CDR3, the DNA is TGTGCCAGTAGTATAACGCGGGGGACGGGCAATCAGCCCCAGCATTTT. Its protein product is CASSITRGTGNQPQHF. The variable domain in full, completed from reference TRBV19 and TRBJ1-5, reads DGGITQSPKYLFRKEGQNVTLSCEQNLNHDAMYWYRQDPGQGLRLIYYSQIVNDFQKGDIAEGYSVSREKKESFPLTVTSAQKNPTAFYLCASSITRGTGNQPQHFGDGTRLSIL.

This chain links TRBV25-1 with TRBJ2-7; D not certain. Germline V gene data show CDR1 as MGHDK and CDR2 as SYGVNS. With 4 bases removed from V and 1 base from J, the gap between germline ends came to 11 bases. The CDR3 loop spans 14 amino acids. The CDR3: CASSAPGKSYEQYF. CDR3 in DNA: TGTGCCAGCAGTGCCCCCGGCAAATCCTACGAGCAGTACTTC.

The V and J genes are TRBV7-6 and TRBJ2-1, with D unresolved. The length of the CDR3 is 15 residues. Per germline, CDR1 SGHVS and CDR2 FNYEAQ. Trimming left V 2 bases short and J 0 bases short, with 8 bases between. The CDR3 loop is CASSLTGSSYNEQFF. CDR3 nucleotide sequence: TGTGCCAGCAGCTTAACCGGCTCCTCCTACAATGAGCAGTTCTTC. The entire variable domain, with the rest obtained from reference TRBV7-6 and TRBJ2-1, is as follows: GAGVSQSPRYKVTKRGQDVALRCDPISGHVSLYWYRQALGQGPEFLTYFNYEAQQDKSGLPNDRFSAERPEGSISTLTIQRTEQRDSAMYRCASSLTGSSYNEQFFGPGTRLTVL.

The V call is TRBV7-9, the J call TRBJ1-5; D is unresolved. CDR3 length: 11 residues. V lost 4 bases to trimming and J lost 9 bases, with 7 bases between them. Germline V lookup: CDR1 SEHNR, CDR2 FQNEAQ (reference sequence). CDR3 in amino acids: CASSSAVPQHF. The CDR3 DNA follows: TGTGCCAGCAGCTCCGCCGTGCCCCAGCATTTT. The whole variable domain, remainder taken from reference TRBV7-9 and TRBJ1-5, is DTGVSQNPRHKITKRGQNVTFRCDPISEHNRLYWYRQTLGQGPEFLTYFQNEAQLEKSRLLSDRFSAERPKGSFSTLEIQRTEQGDSAMYLCASSSAVPQHFGDGTRLSIL.

V gene TRBV28 combines with J gene TRBJ2-7; 9 nucleotides agree with TRBD2. The CDR3 sequence is 16 residues long. Germline-derived CDR1 and CDR2 are MDHEN and SYDVKM. The J segment lost 4 bases and the V segment lost 1 base, leaving 8 bases of the junction unmatched. Written as DNA, the CDR3 is TGTGCCAGCAGTTTATCGAAGGCTAGCGGGGCGTACGAGCAGTACTTC. This translates into CASSLSKASGAYEQYF.

This chain connects TRBV14 to TRBJ2-7, with 13 bases aligning to TRBD2. The CDR3 consists of 15 residues. The V segment lost 4 bases and the J segment 9 bases; nucleotides outside the gene matches: 9. CDR1 and CDR2 from the germline V gene are SGHDN and FVKESK. This CDR3 reads CASSLTGTSGNAQYF. The DNA of the CDR3 is TGTGCCAGCAGCCTCACCGGGACTAGCGGGAATGCGCAGTACTTC. Drawing the rest from reference TRBV14 and TRBJ2-7, the complete variable domain is EAGVTQFPSHSVIEKGQTVTLRCDPISGHDNLYWYRRVMGKEIKFLLHFVKESKQDESGMPNNRFLAERTGGTYSTLKVQPAELEDSGVYFCASSLTGTSGNAQYFGPGTRLTVT.

This chain joins TRBV18 and TRBJ2-1, with TRBD2 matching over 7 bases. V was pared by 0 bases and J by 10 bases, with 12 bases of the junction left unmatched. The CDR3 has 16 amino acids. Germline CDR1 reads KGHSH; CDR2 reads LQKENI. The CDR3 coding sequence is TGTGCCAGCTCACCACCCAAACCCGGACTAGAGGTGGAGCAGTTCTTC. Its protein product is CASSPPKPGLEVEQFF.

The chain recombines TRBV2 with TRBJ1-6; 9 bases match TRBD1. This CDR3 comprises 14 residues. The germline V gene has CDR1 SNHLY and CDR2 FYNNEI. V was clipped by 5 bases and J by 10 bases; unmatched bases: 6. CDR3 protein: CASSRDRDRSPLHF. CDR3 nucleotides: TGTGCCAGCAGTAGGGACAGGGATAGGTCACCCCTCCACTTT.

This chain connects TRBV28 to TRBJ1-6; no clear D gene. There are 13 residues in the CDR3. The germline V gene encodes CDR1 MDHEN and CDR2 SYDVKM. Deletions cut 2 bases from V and 8 bases from J, with 7 bases between. CDR3 coding DNA: TGTGCCAGCAGTTTACCGGTGGATTCACCCCTCCACTTT. It is translated as CASSLPVDSPLHF.

This chain links TRBV2 with TRBJ2-5; D gene ambiguous. CDR1 and CDR2 from the germline V gene are SNHLY and FYNNEI. This CDR3 spans 11 amino acids. Trimming left V 7 bases short and J 5 bases short, with 8 bases between. CDR3 DNA sequence: TGTGCCAGCAAGGCCTTCGAGACCCAGTACTTC. Translated, it gives CASKAFETQYF.

The chain combines TRBV18 with TRBJ1-1, with TRBD1 matching over 7 bases. The CDR3 loop spans 13 amino acids. Unmatched junction bases numbered 2, after V lost 6 bases and J lost 1 base. Looked up from germline, CDR1 is KGHSH and CDR2 is LQKENI. DNA of the CDR3: TGTGCCAGCTCCCCAGGGGGGAACACTGAAGCTTTCTTT. It yields the protein CASSPGGNTEAFF.